This T cell receptor beta chain emerged from a study of blood T cell repertoires in COVID-19. Study at large: The analysed material was cDNA or gDNA that came from T cells, B-cell-depleted T cells, or PBMCs.

Data came from immunoSEQ multiplex PCR; TCRdb stores just in-frame clones and leaves some out. The data contain approximately 270,000 clones, around 90% of them singletons. This clone was detected once. Participants classified as exposed had met a COVID-19 case within 2 weeks before study entry. The length of the CDR3 is 16 residues. The germline V gene encodes CDR1 WNHNN and CDR2 SYGVQD (reference sequence). Trimming left V 2 bases short and J 8 bases short, with 19 bases between. This TCR was recovered from a man aged 35 to 55 who had been exposed to COVID-19. The chain combines TRBV10-1 with TRBJ2-1; a possible D gene is TRBD2 (5 bases). The sequencing input was PBMCs or T cells enriched from blood (not recorded which). The CDR3 is CASSEEGLSASHEQFF. In nucleotides, the CDR3 is TGCGCCAGCAGTGAGGAGGGCCTAAGCGCATCGCATGAGCAGTTCTTC.